The 20 T cell receptor beta chains listed next were all sequenced from one sample in a study of a mutant IDH1 vaccine in newly diagnosed glioma (dated by TCRdb to about 2021). The time point label, read with the paper, signifies: week 5, during vaccination. Every vaccine dose consisted of 300 ug of a 20-mer mutant IDH1 peptide in Montanide, administered subcutaneously together with topical imiquimod. Libraries were constructed by the immunoSEQ multiplex PCR assay. TCRdb limited this immuneACCESS table to in-frame rearrangements with V and J called. A share of clones is missing; checked studies link under half to unresolved V genes, and the rest is unexplained. This sample gives approximately 32,000 clones in total; more than 55% of them show up just once. The ten most abundant clones make up 11% of the sample. The antigens for these receptors are not known. Sequenced here: PBMCs, sampled from a glioma patient whose treatment included an IDH1 peptide vaccine. All receptors come from a woman between 18 and 30 years old with glioma.

This chain joins TRBV5-1 and TRBJ1-2; 7 positions match TRBD1. J gave up 7 bases and V 4 bases, and 10 bases lay outside the gene matches. Germline CDR1 is SGHRS and CDR2 is YFSETQ. The CDR3 length is 14 residues. CDR3 sequence (DNA): TGCGCCAGCAGCCCCGGGGGAGGGGGCCTTGGCTACACCTTC. Amino acids: CASSPGGGGLGYTF.

This clone was counted a few times. V is TRBV4-3 and J is TRBJ1-1; no clear D. The CDR3 is 13 residues long. Germline CDR1 LGHNA, CDR2 YSLEER. V was pared by 0 bases and J by 7 bases, with 9 bases between. CDR3 DNA sequence: TGCGCCAGCAGCCAAGACCGGAATTTTGAAGCTTTCTTT. Translating gives CASSQDRNFEAFF.

The rearrangement links TRBV5-6 to TRBJ1-2; no reliable D call. CDR3 length equals 15 residues. CDR1 SGHDT and CDR2 YYEEEE come from the germline V gene. V was clipped by 4 bases and J by 4 bases, with 17 bases between them. In DNA form, the CDR3 reads TGTGCCAGCAGCGAGTCCGCTAACGAACTCTATGGCTACACCTTC. It translates to CASSESANELYGYTF.

The rearrangement links TRBV19 to TRBJ2-5; 8 positions agree with TRBD2. Trimming removed 9 bases from V and 7 bases from J; junction bases left unmatched: 10. Germline-derived CDR1 and CDR2 are LNHDA and SQIVND (reference sequence). The CDR3 is 13 residues long. CDR3 amino acids: CASRLAAGGTQYF. The CDR3 bases are TGTGCCAGCAGACTAGCTGCGGGAGGGACCCAGTACTTC.

There are a few counts of this clone. The chain employs TRBV7-6 and TRBJ2-2, with D unclear. Trimming removed 6 bases at V and 5 bases at J, with 16 bases between. Germline V gene sequence: CDR1 SGHVS, CDR2 FNYEAQ. The CDR3 runs to 15 residues. The CDR3 DNA reads as TGTGCCAGCAGTCCTGGAACCCTAGGGACCGGGGAGCTGTTTTTT. Translating gives CASSPGTLGTGELFF.

This clone was seen only a few times. The rearrangement uses TRBV10-3 and TRBJ1-5, with D maybe TRBD1 (5 bases). The CDR3 has 13 amino acids. CDR1 is ENHRY, CDR2 SYGVKD, per germline. V lost 6 bases to trimming and J lost 5 bases, with 11 bases between them. The CDR3 loop reads CAIRGRADQPQHF. The CDR3 DNA follows: TGTGCCATCAGGGGACGGGCCGATCAGCCCCAGCATTTT.

The rearrangement joins TRBV4-1 to TRBJ2-5; 16 positions match TRBD2. Trimming at V came to 4 bases and at J to 5 bases, leaving 16 bases not matched to a gene. The CDR3 loop spans 20 amino acids. CDR1 MGHRA and CDR2 YSYEKL come from the germline V gene. The CDR3 DNA follows: TGCGCCAGCAGCCCCCGGATTGGTTTAGGGACTAGCGGGGGGGCGGAGACCCAGTACTTC. It translates to CASSPRIGLGTSGGAETQYF.

The J gene is TRBJ1-3, the V gene TRBV19, with 10 bases that match TRBD1. Germline CDR1 and CDR2: LNHDA and SQIVND (reference sequence). The CDR3 sequence is 16 residues long. The V gene end was trimmed by 3 bases and the J gene end by 0 bases; junction bases not matched to a gene: 2. The CDR3 spells CASSMDRGSSGNTIYF. DNA of the CDR3: TGTGCCAGTAGTATGGACAGGGGGTCCTCTGGAAACACCATATATTTT.

This sequence joins TRBV7-9 and TRBJ2-1; 10 bases align to TRBD1. V trimming: 2 bases; J trimming: 15 bases; junction bases outside the gene matches: 4. This CDR3 has 12 amino acids. Germline CDR1 is SEHNR and CDR2 is FQNEAQ (reference sequence). The CDR3 spells CASSLTDRGVFF. CDR3 sequence (DNA): TGTGCCAGCAGCTTAACGGACAGGGGGGTGTTCTTC.

The chain joins TRBV2 to TRBJ2-1; no definite D call. There are 11 residues in the CDR3. V lost 6 bases to trimming and J lost 2 bases, with 2 bases between them. CDR1 SNHLY and CDR2 FYNNEI come from the germline V gene. The CDR3 reads CASSAYNEQFF. The CDR3 region has the DNA TGTGCCAGCAGCGCCTACAATGAGCAGTTCTTC. Variable domain in full (rest from reference TRBV2 and TRBJ2-1): EPEVTQTPSHQVTQMGQEVILRCVPISNHLYFYWYRQILGQKVEFLVSFYNNEISEKSEIFDDQFSVERPDGSNFTLKIRSTKLEDSAMYFCASSAYNEQFFGPGTRLTVL.

The J gene is TRBJ1-3, the V gene TRBV7-2; D call uncertain. V gave up 3 bases and J gave up 0 bases, with 15 bases separating them. The CDR3 is 17 residues long. The germline CDR1 and CDR2 sequences are SGHTA and FQGNSA. The chain's CDR3 is CASSLNPELSSGNTIYF. The DNA for the CDR3 is TGTGCCAGCAGCTTGAATCCGGAGTTATCCTCTGGAAACACCATATATTTT.

This clone was picked up a small number of times. This chain links TRBV29-1 with TRBJ2-1; the D is unclear. V shed 4 bases and J shed 5 bases, with 6 bases lying between them. The CDR3 extends over 11 amino acids. From germline, CDR1 is SQVTM and CDR2 ANQGSEA. The CDR3 region has the DNA TGCAGCGTTGTGCACAACAATGAGCAGTTCTTC. This translates into CSVVHNNEQFF.

This clone qualifies as medium-sized. V and J are TRBV9 and TRBJ1-1, with TRBD1 as a possible D gene (5 bases). Trimming cost V 0 bases and J 1 base, with 7 bases left between them. Germline-derived CDR1 and CDR2 are SGDLS and YYNGEE. There are 14 residues in the CDR3. CDR3 amino acids: CASSVDGGNTEAFF. In DNA, the CDR3 is TGTGCCAGCAGCGTAGATGGGGGGAACACTGAAGCTTTCTTT.

The rearrangement joins TRBV7-9 to TRBJ1-4; D might be TRBD1 (6 bases). From germline, CDR1 is SEHNR and CDR2 FQNEAQ (reference sequence). The CDR3 totals 15 residues. Trimming cost V 1 base and J 6 bases, with 12 bases left between them. The CDR3 sequence: CASSLGAGADEKLFF. CDR3 nucleotide sequence: TGTGCCAGCAGCTTAGGGGCAGGGGCGGATGAAAAACTGTTTTTT.

On this clone: At one end, the junction sequence differs from germline, possibly due to a read error. The chain carries TRBV7-9 and TRBJ2-1; D is ambiguous. The CDR3 contains 10 residues. Per germline, CDR1 SEHNR and CDR2 FQNEAQ (reference sequence). The CDR3 coding sequence is TGTGCCAGCAGCCAAAATGGGCAGTTCTTC. It is translated as CASSQNGQFF.

V usage is TRBV19 and J usage is TRBJ1-5, with 7 bases lining up with TRBD1. The CDR3 has 15 amino acids. Germline CDR1 LNHDA, CDR2 SQIVND (reference sequence). V shed 6 bases, J shed 0 bases, and the junction held 5 bases outside the gene matches. The CDR3 spells CASRSTGNSNQPQHF. CDR3 DNA sequence: TGTGCCAGTAGATCGACAGGGAATAGCAATCAGCCCCAGCATTTT.

V is TRBV29-1 and J is TRBJ1-2, with no clear D. The V end was cut by 5 bases, the J end by 0 bases, with 10 bases between. CDR1 and CDR2 from the germline V gene are SQVTM and ANQGSEA. The CDR3 consists of 13 residues. In DNA, the CDR3 is TGCAGCGTTATGACGGGCGCTAACTATGGCTACACCTTC. Translating gives CSVMTGANYGYTF.

The chain recombines TRBV7-9 with TRBJ2-3; no definite D call. Trimming shortened V by 5 bases and J by 1 base, and 13 bases separated the two germline ends. The CDR3 extends over 15 amino acids. Germline V CDR1 and CDR2: SEHNR, FQNEAQ (reference sequence). The CDR3 loop is CASSNFISGTDTQYF. As DNA, the CDR3 is TGTGCCAGCAGCAACTTCATTAGTGGCACAGATACGCAGTATTTT.

The chain has TRBV5-4 and TRBJ2-1; D is unclear. The CDR3 has 12 amino acids. The V gene lost 4 bases and the J gene lost 6 bases, with 8 bases spanning the gap. Germline V lookup: CDR1 SGHNT, CDR2 YYREEE (reference sequence). The CDR3 DNA follows: TGTGCCAGCAGCGTAGGTTTCAATGAGCAGTTCTTC. Its translation is CASSVGFNEQFF.

CDR3 DNA sequence: TGTGCCAGCAGTTCAACGGCTAGCAATCAGCCCCAGCATTTT. Protein sequence: CASSSTASNQPQHF. V gene TRBV6-1 combines with J gene TRBJ1-5; D gene ambiguous. The V gene lost 5 bases and the J gene lost 0 bases, with 8 bases spanning the gap. Germline V gene lookup returns CDR1 MNHNS and CDR2 SASEGT. This CDR3 has 14 amino acids.